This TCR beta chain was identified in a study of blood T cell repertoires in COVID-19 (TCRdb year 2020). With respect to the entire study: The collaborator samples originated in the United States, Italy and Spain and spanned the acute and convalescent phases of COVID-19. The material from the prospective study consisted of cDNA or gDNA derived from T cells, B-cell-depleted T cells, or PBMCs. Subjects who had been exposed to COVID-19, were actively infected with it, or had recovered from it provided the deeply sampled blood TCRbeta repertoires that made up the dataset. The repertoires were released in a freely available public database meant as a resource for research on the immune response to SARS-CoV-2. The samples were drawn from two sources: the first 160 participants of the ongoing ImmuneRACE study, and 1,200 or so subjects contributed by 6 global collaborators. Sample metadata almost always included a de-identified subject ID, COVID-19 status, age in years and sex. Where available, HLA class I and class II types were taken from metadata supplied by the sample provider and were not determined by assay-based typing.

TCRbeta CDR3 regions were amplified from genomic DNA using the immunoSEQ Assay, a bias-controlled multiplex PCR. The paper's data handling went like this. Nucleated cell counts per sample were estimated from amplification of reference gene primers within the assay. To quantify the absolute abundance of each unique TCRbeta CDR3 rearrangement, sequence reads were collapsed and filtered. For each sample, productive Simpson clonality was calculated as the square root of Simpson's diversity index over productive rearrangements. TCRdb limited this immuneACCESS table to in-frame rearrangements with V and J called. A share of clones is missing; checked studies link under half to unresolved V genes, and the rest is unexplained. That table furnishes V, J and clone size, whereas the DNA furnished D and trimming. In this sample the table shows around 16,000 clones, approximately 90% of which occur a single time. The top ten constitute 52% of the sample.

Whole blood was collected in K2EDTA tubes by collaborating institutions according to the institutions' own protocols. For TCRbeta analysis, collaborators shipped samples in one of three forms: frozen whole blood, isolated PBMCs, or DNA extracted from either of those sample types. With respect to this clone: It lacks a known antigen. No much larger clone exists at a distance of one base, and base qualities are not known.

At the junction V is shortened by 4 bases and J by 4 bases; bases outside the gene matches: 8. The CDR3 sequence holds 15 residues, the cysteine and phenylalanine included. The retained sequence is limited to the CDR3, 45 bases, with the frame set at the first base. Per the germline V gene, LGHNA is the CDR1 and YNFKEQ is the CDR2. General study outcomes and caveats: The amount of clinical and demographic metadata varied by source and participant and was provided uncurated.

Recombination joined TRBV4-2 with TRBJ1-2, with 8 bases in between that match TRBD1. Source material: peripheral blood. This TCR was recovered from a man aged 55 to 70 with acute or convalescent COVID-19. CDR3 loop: CASSPGQGTSYGYTF. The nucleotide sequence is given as TGTGCCAGCAGCCCCGGACAGGGAACGTCCTATGGCTACACCTTC.